Shown below are 3 T cell receptor beta chains from a single sample sequenced in a study of blood T cell repertoires in COVID-19. Only in-frame clones appear in the TCRdb table, and some are missing; sequencing was by immunoSEQ multiplex PCR. The data show 190,000 or so clones, with 90% seen just once and approximately 1.1% held by the top ten. Sequenced material: PBMCs or T cells enriched from blood (not recorded which). The receptors originated from a man aged 25 to 40 who had recovered from COVID-19.

This clone was counted a single time. CDR3 sequence reads: CASSVEGYEQYF. DNA for the CDR3: TGTGCCAGCAGCGTAGAGGGGTACGAGCAGTACTTC. The rearrangement uses TRBV9 and TRBJ2-7, with D maybe TRBD1 (5 bases). Trimming took off 0 bases at V and 4 bases at J, with 5 bases between the two ends. Germline CDR1 and CDR2: SGDLS and YYNGEE. This CDR3 comprises 12 residues.

The genes are TRBV29-1 and TRBJ2-2, with a weak D call TRBD1 (5 bases). The CDR3 is 15 residues long. V was cut by 5 bases and J by 0 bases, with 13 bases left in between. CDR1 SQVTM and CDR2 ANQGSEA come from the germline V gene. CDR3 sequence reads: CSVPAGNANTGELFF. The CDR3 DNA is TGCAGCGTTCCCGCAGGGAACGCGAACACCGGGGAGCTGTTTTTT.

V gene TRBV4-1 combines with J gene TRBJ2-7, with 9 bases fitting TRBD2. The CDR3 extends over 16 amino acids. V was clipped by 6 bases and J by 0 bases; unmatched bases: 9. Germline CDR1 reads MGHRA; CDR2 reads YSYEKL. The CDR3 loop is CASSPTGGRDSYEQYF. The DNA of the CDR3 is TGCGCCAGCAGTCCGACCGGCGGGAGGGACTCCTACGAGCAGTACTTC.